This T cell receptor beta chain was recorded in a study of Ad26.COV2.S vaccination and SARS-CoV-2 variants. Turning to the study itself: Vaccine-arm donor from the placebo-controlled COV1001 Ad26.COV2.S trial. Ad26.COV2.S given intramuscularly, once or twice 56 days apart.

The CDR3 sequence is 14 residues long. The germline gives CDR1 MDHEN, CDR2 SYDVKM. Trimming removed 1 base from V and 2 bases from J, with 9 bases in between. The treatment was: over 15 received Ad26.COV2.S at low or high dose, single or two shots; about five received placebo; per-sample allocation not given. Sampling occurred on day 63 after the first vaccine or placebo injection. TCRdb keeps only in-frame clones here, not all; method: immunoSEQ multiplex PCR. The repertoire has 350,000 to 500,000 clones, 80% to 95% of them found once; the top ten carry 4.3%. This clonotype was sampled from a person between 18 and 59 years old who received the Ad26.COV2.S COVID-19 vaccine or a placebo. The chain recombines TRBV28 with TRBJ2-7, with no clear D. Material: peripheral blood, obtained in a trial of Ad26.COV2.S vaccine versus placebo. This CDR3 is CASSLFRVAYEQYF. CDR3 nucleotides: TGTGCCAGCAGTTTATTTCGGGTAGCCTACGAGCAGTACTTC.